The 30 T cell receptor beta chains below come from one sample, sequenced in a study of blood T cell repertoires in COVID-19. TCRdb's copy holds only in-frame clones and misses some; the assay was immunoSEQ multiplex PCR. The table shows about 260,000 clones, with approximately 86% occurring only once. The sample taken for sequencing was peripheral blood. Receptor source: a woman aged 45 to 65 who had recovered from COVID-19.

The rearrangement uses TRBV29-1 and TRBJ2-5; possibly TRBD1 for D (5 bases). This CDR3 is 12 amino acids long. Germline assignment: CDR1 SQVTM and CDR2 ANQGSEA. The V gene lost 7 bases and the J gene lost 4 bases, with 13 bases spanning the gap. CDR3 loop: CSAQGSGETQYF. The CDR3 DNA reads TGCAGCGCTCAGGGATCCGGAGAGACCCAGTACTTC.

The count of this clone is one. The CDR3 loop is CASSVAGGSNSPLHF. Here the CDR3 DNA reads TGTGCCAGCAGTGTAGCGGGGGGTAGTAATTCACCCCTCCACTTT. V usage is TRBV6-1 and J usage is TRBJ1-6, with D perhaps matching TRBD1 (5 bases). The CDR3 sequence is 15 residues long. The V gene's germline CDR1 is MNHNS and CDR2 SASEGT. V was shortened by 4 bases and J by 6 bases, with 13 bases between the two germline ends.

The rearrangement joins TRBV10-3 to TRBJ1-2, with D possibly matching TRBD1 (5 bases). The CDR3 consists of 16 residues. Germline values: CDR1 ENHRY, CDR2 SYGVKD. Trimming cost V 5 bases and J 0 bases, with 16 bases left between them. The CDR3 sequence: CAISRGGDQTNYGYTF. The CDR3, as DNA: TGTGCCATCAGTCGGGGCGGGGATCAAACTAACTATGGCTACACCTTC.

The rearrangement links TRBV6-2 or TRBV6-3 to TRBJ2-7; TRBD2 is a possible D gene (6 bases). Germline V gives CDR1 MNHEY, CDR2 SVGEGT. Between the trimmed V and J ends, which lost 6 bases and 3 bases, there was a span of 18 bases. This CDR3 is built from 15 residues. The CDR3 DNA is TGTGCCAGCAGACCTGCGGGGACTGGGATCTACGAGCAGTACTTC. Translation: CASRPAGTGIYEQYF.

The chain uses TRBV29-1 and TRBJ2-1; TRBD2 aligns across 8 bases. The CDR3 length is 12 residues. With V trimmed by 4 bases and J by 9 bases, 5 bases remained unmatched. Per the germline V gene, CDR1 is SQVTM and CDR2 is ANQGSEA. The CDR3 loop reads CSVGLALGEQFF. CDR3 DNA: TGCAGCGTTGGACTAGCGCTGGGTGAGCAGTTCTTC.

The chain couples TRBV29-1 to TRBJ2-3; perhaps TRBD1 as D (6 bases). The CDR3 covers 14 residues. CDR1 is SQVTM and CDR2 is ANQGSEA in the germline V gene. Trimming cost V 4 bases and J 4 bases, with 15 bases left between them. The DNA for the CDR3 is TGCAGCGTTGCCCCCAGGGGAAGCGCAGATACGCAGTATTTT. Translating gives CSVAPRGSADTQYF.

The V call is TRBV30, the J call TRBJ1-6; D not resolved. The V gene's germline CDR1 is GTSNPN and CDR2 SVGIG (reference sequence). The CDR3 spans 14 residues. V was pared by 2 bases and J by 5 bases, with 10 bases between. The CDR3 DNA follows: TGTGCCTGGAGTCAAGGACTGAATAATTCACCCCTCCACTTT. It codes for CAWSQGLNNSPLHF. Complete variable domain (other parts from reference TRBV30 and TRBJ1-6): SQTIHQWPATLVQPVGSPLSLECTVEGTSNPNLYWYRQAAGRGLQLLFYSVGIGQISSEVPQNLSASRPQDRQFILSSKKLLLSDSGFYLCAWSQGLNNSPLHFGNGTRLTVT.

The rearrangement uses TRBV6-6 and TRBJ2-2; D uncertain. This CDR3 has 14 amino acids. Germline CDR1 is MNHNY and CDR2 is SVGAGI (reference sequence). Deletions cut 7 bases from V and 2 bases from J, with 11 bases between. The DNA for the CDR3 is TGTGCCAGCAATCAGGTAGAAAACACCGGGGAGCTGTTTTTT. Translated, it gives CASNQVENTGELFF.

This clone was counted only a few times. V usage is TRBV10-3 and J usage is TRBJ1-3; 7 bases fit TRBD1. The V gene's germline CDR1 is ENHRY and CDR2 SYGVKD. The junction had 4 bases not matched to a gene; V was cut back by 8 bases and J by 3 bases. The CDR3 covers 13 residues. The CDR3 reads CAIRQGNGNTIYF. Here the CDR3 DNA reads TGTGCCATCCGACAGGGTAATGGAAACACCATATATTTT.

The sample holds many counts of this clone. The chain employs TRBV3-1 (or the pseudogene TRBV3-2) and TRBJ2-7; the D is unclear. Germline V lookup: CDR1 LGHDT, CDR2 YNNKEL (reference sequence). V was clipped by 4 bases and J by 0 bases, with 13 bases between them. This CDR3 is 15 amino acids long. Written as DNA, the CDR3 is TGTGCCAGCAGCCCCTCCCCGTCGAGCTCCTACGAGCAGTACTTC. It is translated as CASSPSPSSSYEQYF.

The chain links TRBV21-1 to TRBJ1-2. TRBV21-1 has pseudogene status. CDR3 length: 14 residues. The CDR3 coding sequence is TGTGCCAGCAGCTCCGAAGCCCCTAACTATGGCTACACCTTC. Translating gives CASSSEAPNYGYTF.

This chain connects TRBV7-8 to TRBJ1-5; 11 bases are a match to TRBD1. With V trimmed by 5 bases and J by 3 bases, 6 bases remained unmatched. The CDR3 spans 16 residues. Germline CDR1 is SGHVS and CDR2 is FQNEAQ. CDR3 protein: CASSTGQGAPNQPQHF. In DNA, the CDR3 is TGTGCCAGCAGCACCGGACAGGGGGCTCCCAATCAGCCCCAGCATTTT.

J is TRBJ1-4 and V is TRBV5-8, with D possibly TRBD1 on 6 matching bases. The CDR3 sequence is 16 residues long. Trimming took off 4 bases at V and 4 bases at J, with 17 bases between the two ends. Germline CDR1 reads SGHTS; CDR2 reads YDEGEE. The CDR3 DNA is TGTGCCAGCAGCCCCGATACAGGGCTTGGTAATGAAAAACTGTTTTTT. Translation: CASSPDTGLGNEKLFF.

Turning to this clone: A much more abundant neighbour one base away suggests this may be a read error. The genes are TRBV2 and TRBJ1-5; 7 bases agree with TRBD1. CDR3 length equals 13 residues. CDR1 is SNHLY, CDR2 FYNNEI, per germline. V lost 5 bases, J lost 4 bases, and 2 bases stayed unmatched. CDR3: CASSRQGNQPQHF. The CDR3 bases are TGTGCCAGCAGTCGACAGGGAAATCAGCCCCAGCATTTT.

This sequence joins TRBV3-1 (or the pseudogene TRBV3-2) and TRBJ2-7, with 8 bases lining up with TRBD1. The germline gives CDR1 LGHDT, CDR2 YNNKEL (reference sequence). Trimming took 7 bases from V and 6 from J; bases not matched to a gene: 2. The CDR3 spans 11 residues. Here the CDR3 DNA reads TGTGCCAGCACCGGACAGGGCGAGCAGTACTTC. This sequence encodes CASTGQGEQYF.

The J gene is TRBJ1-2, the V gene TRBV10-2; TRBD1 agrees at 11 bases. The CDR3 sequence is 14 residues long. Unmatched junction bases numbered 3, after V lost 4 bases and J lost 5 bases. Germline V gene data show CDR1 as WSHSY and CDR2 as SAAADI. CDR3 in amino acids: CASSGTGGLYGYTF. CDR3 nucleotide sequence: TGCGCCAGCAGTGGGACAGGGGGCCTGTATGGCTACACCTTC.

This chain joins TRBV24-1 and TRBJ1-5; D is ambiguous. CDR3 length: 13 residues. Germline V CDR1 and CDR2: KGHDR, SFDVKD. Trimming removed 7 bases from V and 2 bases from J, with 8 bases in between. CDR3 sequence: CATSSMGNQPQHF. The CDR3 coding sequence is TGTGCCACCAGCAGTATGGGCAATCAGCCCCAGCATTTT.

The chain couples TRBV19 to TRBJ2-5, with a weak D call TRBD1 (6 bases). Between the trimmed V and J ends, which lost 5 bases and 13 bases, there was a span of 23 bases. The germline V gene has CDR1 LNHDA and CDR2 SQIVND (reference sequence). This CDR3 region has 14 residues. The CDR3 spells CASSLRDISYPAYF. CDR3 in DNA: TGTGCCAGTAGTCTCCGGGACATCAGCTACCCAGCGTACTTC.

The gene calls are TRBV7-2 and TRBJ1-2; 7 bases map to TRBD1. Trimming at V came to 5 bases and at J to 4 bases, leaving 10 bases not matched to a gene. Germline values: CDR1 SGHTA, CDR2 FQGNSA. The length of the CDR3 is 15 residues. CDR3 sequence reads: CASSPGTEWVYGYTF. CDR3 bases: TGTGCCAGCAGCCCCGGGACAGAGTGGGTCTATGGCTACACCTTC.

The chain employs TRBV27 and TRBJ2-7; 7 bases match TRBD2. The CDR3 is 11 amino acids. In germline, CDR1 is MNHEY, CDR2 SMNVEV (reference sequence). Trimming took 8 bases from V and 6 from J; bases not matched to a gene: 4. DNA of the CDR3: TGTGCCAGCGGCAGGGAGGGCGAGCAGTACTTC. Translation: CASGREGEQYF.

The chain uses TRBV11-2 and TRBJ2-7; 8 bases map to TRBD2. V shed 4 bases and J 5 bases; nucleotides not matched to a gene: 10. Germline CDR1 and CDR2: SGHAT and FQNNGV. There are 15 residues in the CDR3. The CDR3 region has the DNA TGTGCCAGCAGCTCTCCCGGGACTAGATCCCACGAGCAGTACTTC. Translating it yields CASSSPGTRSHEQYF.

This clone came up a few times. The rearrangement joins TRBV7-8 to TRBJ1-2; TRBD1 aligns across 11 bases. CDR1 and CDR2 from the germline V gene are SGHVS and FQNEAQ. The V and J ends lost 6 bases and 10 bases, in that order; junction bases with no gene match: 7. There are 13 residues in the CDR3. The CDR3 DNA reads TGTGCCAGCAGTAGGGACAGGGGGACCGACTACACCTTC. It encodes CASSRDRGTDYTF.

This clone was detected only once. The V gene is TRBV24-1, the J gene TRBJ2-3, with 8 nucleotides matching TRBD1. CDR1 and CDR2 from the germline V gene are KGHDR and SFDVKD. V trimming: 0 bases; J trimming: 3 bases; junction bases outside the gene matches: 1. The CDR3 has 15 amino acids. The CDR3 nucleotides are TGTGCCACCAGTGATTTGCAGGGGGCAACAGATACGCAGTATTTT. Translated: CATSDLQGATDTQYF.

The chain carries TRBV2 and TRBJ2-1, with D uncertain. Germline CDR1 is SNHLY and CDR2 is FYNNEI. The CDR3 runs to 13 residues. Trimming left V 7 bases short and J 0 bases short, with 7 bases between. The CDR3 DNA reads as TGTGCCAGCATGAGCTCCTCCTACAATGAGCAGTTCTTC. This encodes CASMSSSYNEQFF.

The rearrangement uses TRBV6-2 or TRBV6-3 and TRBJ2-7; 9 nucleotides line up with TRBD1. This CDR3 spans 15 amino acids. V lost 5 bases to trimming and J lost 2 bases; unmatched junction nucleotides: 7. The germline V gene encodes CDR1 MNHEY and CDR2 SVGEGT. The CDR3 nucleotides read TGTGCCAGCAGTAGGACAGGGGATCGGACCTACGAGCAGTACTTC. Translated: CASSRTGDRTYEQYF.

The chain couples TRBV18 to TRBJ2-3; D unclear. Germline assignment: CDR1 KGHSH and CDR2 LQKENI. The CDR3 covers 14 residues. Trimming removed 3 bases from V and 0 bases from J, with 7 bases in between. The CDR3 nucleotides are TGTGCCAGCTCACCCCGCGTTAGCACAGATACGCAGTATTTT. Amino acid sequence: CASSPRVSTDTQYF.

The rearrangement links TRBV5-1 to TRBJ2-1; D gene uncertain. From germline, CDR1 is SGHRS and CDR2 YFSETQ. This CDR3 contains 14 residues. Trimming shortened V by 5 bases and J by 0 bases, and 9 bases separated the two germline ends. CDR3 nucleotides: TGCGCCAGCAGGCCCGAGAGCTCCTACAATGAGCAGTTCTTC. It translates to CASRPESSYNEQFF.

This sequence joins TRBV21-1 and TRBJ2-7; TRBD1 is taken as the D call from the table, unchecked against the DNA. TRBV21-1 is marked as a pseudogene. CDR3 size: 15 residues. The CDR3 nucleotides are TGTGCCAGCAGCATACAGGGGACCCTAACCTACGAGCAGTACTTC. Protein product: CASSIQGTLTYEQYF.

V usage is TRBV7-2 and J usage is TRBJ1-2, with D unclear. The CDR3 is made up of 14 amino acids. The ends were cut back, 4 bases at V and 4 bases at J, with 13 bases in the middle. Germline V lookup: CDR1 SGHTA, CDR2 FQGNSA. The CDR3 spells CASSSPWPRYGYTF. The CDR3 DNA reads TGTGCCAGCAGCTCACCGTGGCCACGCTATGGCTACACCTTC.

This chain joins TRBV18 and TRBJ1-5, with D possibly being TRBD1 (5 bases). V was trimmed by 4 bases and J by 0 bases, leaving 10 bases between them. This CDR3 comprises 15 residues. Germline V gene lookup returns CDR1 KGHSH and CDR2 LQKENI. CDR3 in DNA: TGTGCCAGCTCACGAACAGGAAATAGCAATCAGCCCCAGCATTTT. Its protein is CASSRTGNSNQPQHF.